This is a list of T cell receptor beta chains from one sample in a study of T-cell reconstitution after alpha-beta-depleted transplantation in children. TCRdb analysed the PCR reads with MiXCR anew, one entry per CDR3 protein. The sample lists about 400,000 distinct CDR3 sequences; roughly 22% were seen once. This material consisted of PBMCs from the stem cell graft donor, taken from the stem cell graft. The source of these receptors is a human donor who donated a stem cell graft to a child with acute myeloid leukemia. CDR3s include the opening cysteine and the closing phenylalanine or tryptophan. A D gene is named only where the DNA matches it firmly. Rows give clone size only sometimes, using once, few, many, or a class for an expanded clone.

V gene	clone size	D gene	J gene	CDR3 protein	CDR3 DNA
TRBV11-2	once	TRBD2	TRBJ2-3	CASSSRGRALIDTQYF	TGTGCCAGCAGCTCCCGCGGGAGGGCCCTCATAGATACGCAGTATTTT
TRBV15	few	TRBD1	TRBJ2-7	CATSRDYGTDVYEQYF	TGTGCCACCAGCAGAGATTATGGGACAGACGTCTACGAGCAGTACTTC
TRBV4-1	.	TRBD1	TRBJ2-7	CASSQVAGGDYEQYF	TGCGCCAGCAGCCAAGTTGCAGGGGGTGACTACGAGCAGTACTTC
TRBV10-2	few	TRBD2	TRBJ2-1	CASSGEVAGKQFF	TGCGCCAGCAGTGGTGAGGTAGCGGGAAAGCAGTTCTTC
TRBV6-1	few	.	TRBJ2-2	CASYRTVSGELFF	TGTGCCAGCTACCGGACAGTCAGCGGGGAGCTGTTTTTT
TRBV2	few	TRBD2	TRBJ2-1	CASKSGRPNEQFF	TGTGCCAGCAAGAGCGGGAGGCCCAATGAGCAGTTCTTC
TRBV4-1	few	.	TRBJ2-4	CASSQDRRVRGKNIQYF	TGCGCCAGCAGCCAAGATAGAAGAGTCAGGGGTAAAAACATTCAGTACTTC
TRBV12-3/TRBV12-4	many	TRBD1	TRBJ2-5	CASSRTGGETQYF	TGTGCCAGCAGTCGGACAGGCGGGGAGACCCAGTACTTC
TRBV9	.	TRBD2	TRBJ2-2	CASSVVGGRAVTGELFF	TGTGCCAGCAGCGTAGTCGGCGGGAGGGCCGTCACCGGGGAGCTGTTTTTT
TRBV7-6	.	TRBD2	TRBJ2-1	CASSLGPLSVREGHNEQFF	TGTGCCAGCAGCTTAGGGCCTTTGTCTGTCCGGGAGGGACACAATGAGCAGTTCTTC
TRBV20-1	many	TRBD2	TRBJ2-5	CSASGGGVQETQYF	TGCAGTGCTAGCGGGGGGGGAGTCCAAGAGACCCAGTACTTC
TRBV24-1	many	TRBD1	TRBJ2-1	CATSPTGNNEQFF	TGTGCCACCAGTCCGACAGGGAACAATGAGCAGTTCTTC
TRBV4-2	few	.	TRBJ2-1	CASSQEVRMVQFF	TGTGCCAGCAGCCAAGAGGTCAGGATGGTACAGTTCTTC
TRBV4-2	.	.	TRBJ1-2	CASSSVKEGNRGYGYTF	TGTGCCAGCAGCTCGGTAAAAGAGGGGAACCGGGGCTATGGCTACACCTTC
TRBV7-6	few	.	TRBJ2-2	CASSPELSGELFF	TGTGCCAGCAGCCCGGAGCTTTCCGGGGAGCTGTTTTTT
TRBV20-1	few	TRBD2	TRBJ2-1	CSVAGTSGTYNEQFF	TGCAGTGTTGCCGGGACTAGCGGGACTTACAATGAGCAGTTCTTC
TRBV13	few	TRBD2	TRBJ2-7	CASSFTGLAGDFHEQYF	TGTGCCAGCAGTTTCACGGGACTAGCGGGAGACTTCCACGAGCAGTACTTC